These 7 T cell receptor beta chains originate from one sample sequenced in a study of glioma-infiltrating T cells. Amplification of TCR alpha and beta CDR3 regions from RNA used iRepertoire nested multiplex PCR. Using its own MiXCR run on the multiplex PCR reads, TCRdb lists one record per CDR3 protein. The table lists over 130,000 distinct CDR3 sequences, approximately 39% of them singletons. Source material: glioma tissue, nonneoplastic brain tissue, or PBMCs (not recorded which). The receptor source for this set is a human donor with low-grade glioma or glioblastoma, undergoing nonglioma brain surgery, or in good health (not recorded which).

The chain uses TRBV6-1 and TRBJ1-3; 7 nucleotides agree with TRBD1. Trimming removed 5 bases from V and 4 bases from J; junction bases left unmatched: 8. The CDR3 sequence is 15 residues long. Germline V gene sequence: CDR1 MNHNS, CDR2 SASEGT. This chain's CDR3 is CASSFDRAKGNTIYF. Here the CDR3 DNA reads TGTGCCAGCAGTTTTGACAGGGCGAAGGGAAACACCATATATTTT.

The chain has TRBV4-1 and TRBJ1-5, with D perhaps TRBD1 (6 bases). This CDR3 is built from 17 residues. Germline V CDR1 and CDR2: MGHRA, YSYEKL. V was shortened by 3 bases and J by 4 bases, with 19 bases between the two germline ends. Written as DNA, the CDR3 is TGCGCCAGCAGCCACCACTTCCGGGACATGGAAAATCAGCCCCAGCATTTT. Amino acid sequence: CASSHHFRDMENQPQHF.

This clonotype was seen a single time. This chain connects TRBV7-2 to TRBJ2-5; D gene unclear. Germline V gene lookup returns CDR1 SGHTA and CDR2 FQGNSA. The CDR3 sequence is 14 residues long. V was trimmed by 4 bases and J by 7 bases, leaving 16 bases between them. The CDR3 DNA reads as TGTGCCAGCAGCTCTCCCCGTGGGCGCGGGACCCAGTACTTC. Its protein product is CASSSPRGRGTQYF.

There are a few counts of this clonotype. The DNA of the CDR3 is TGTGCCAGCAGCTTAGGTCTAGCGGGGCTCACAGATACGCAGTATTTT. This gives the protein CASSLGLAGLTDTQYF. This chain joins TRBV7-2 and TRBJ2-3, with TRBD2 matching over 9 bases. The germline gives CDR1 SGHTA, CDR2 FQGNSA. Trimming cost V 1 base and J 2 bases; bases outside gene matches: 4. The CDR3 consists of 16 residues.

The V and J genes are TRBV7-2 and TRBJ1-4, with 7 bases that match TRBD1. Trimming at V came to 5 bases and at J to 8 bases, leaving 8 bases not matched to a gene. The germline gives CDR1 SGHTA, CDR2 FQGNSA. This CDR3 contains 14 residues. CDR3 sequence reads: CASSLTGQGEKLFF. In DNA, the CDR3 is TGTGCCAGCAGCCTGACAGGGCAGGGCGAAAAACTGTTTTTT.

Of note for this clonotype: A read error is possible here, since a much larger clone lies one base away. This chain joins TRBV6-1 and TRBJ2-1; TRBD1 matches at 7 bases. The germline gives CDR1 MNHNS, CDR2 SASEGT. This CDR3 comprises 15 residues. V shed 5 bases and J 7 bases; nucleotides not matched to a gene: 11. The CDR3 reads CASSNGQVGVNEQFF. The DNA for the CDR3 is TGTGCCAGCAGTAACGGACAGGTGGGGGTAAATGAGCAGTTCTTC.

The DNA of the CDR3 is TGTGCCAGCTGGGATTTACAGGTTTACACTGAAGCTTTCTTT. This encodes CASWDLQVYTEAFF. The rearrangement links TRBV6-1 to TRBJ1-1, with D perhaps TRBD1 (5 bases). V shed 8 bases and J shed 3 bases, with 16 bases lying between them. Germline loops: CDR1 MNHNS, CDR2 SASEGT. This CDR3 is 14 amino acids long.